This TCR beta chain originates from a study of T cells after yellow fever vaccination. The V gene end was trimmed by 4 bases and the J gene end by 2 bases; junction bases not matched to a gene: 12. CDR1 and CDR2 (germline): SGHRS, YFSETQ. This CDR3 region has 19 residues. General study points: Some clonotypes, a small share, were shared between CD4 and CD8 compartments. The secondary T-cell response peaked on day 5, not day 15, but was weaker.

UMIs and a universal primer site were added when TCR cDNA was made by 5'RACE template switching. TCRdb re-called the 5' RACE reads through MiXCR, storing one row per CDR3 protein. Here the sample spans more than 65,000 distinct CDR3 sequences, about 14% being singletons. The chain joins TRBV5-1 to TRBJ2-3; 14 bases are a match to TRBD2. The material sequenced was CD8+ T cells not binding an NS4B(214-222) dextramer, sorted from PBMCs, taken around 3 weeks after the first yellow fever vaccination. The TCR sequence derives from a man younger than 30 who received the YFV17D yellow fever vaccine. The CDR3 bases are TGCGCCAGCAGCCCCCGGGGACTAGCGGGGGTGGGGGCCACAGATACGCAGTATTTT. Protein: CASSPRGLAGVGATDTQYF.